One and the same sample provided the 27 T cell receptor beta chains below, sequenced in a study of blood T cell repertoires in COVID-19. The repertoire was sequenced with immunoSEQ multiplex PCR; TCRdb's copy has only in-frame clones and lacks some. The sample consists of about 220,000 clones, around 85% of them appearing once. The sample comprised peripheral blood. The origin of the receptors is a woman in her 70s with COVID-19, enrolled during active disease.

The chain couples TRBV18 to TRBJ2-7; possible D gene TRBD1, 5 bases. Germline CDR1 reads KGHSH; CDR2 reads LQKENI. The CDR3 consists of 16 residues. The germline V and J ends were trimmed by 2 bases and 3 bases, with 17 bases remaining between them. CDR3 sequence (DNA): TGTGCCAGCTCACCAGGCTTTGCCGGACAACACTACGAGCAGTACTTC. It encodes CASSPGFAGQHYEQYF.

The chain links TRBV6-1 to TRBJ2-7, with 12 bases lining up with TRBD1. There are 14 residues in the CDR3. Germline V CDR1 and CDR2: MNHNS, SASEGT. The J segment lost 7 bases and the V segment lost 5 bases, leaving 6 bases of the junction unmatched. The CDR3 DNA follows: TGTGCCAGCAGTCTGGGACAGGGGGCTTTAGAGCAGTACTTC. As protein: CASSLGQGALEQYF.

Only one count was recorded for this clone. V gene TRBV21-1 combines with J gene TRBJ2-7; the table names TRBD2, a call not compared with the DNA. TRBV21-1 is designated a pseudogene. The CDR3 loop spans 14 amino acids. CDR3 protein: CASSKGSSGNEQYF. CDR3 bases: TGTGCCAGCAGCAAAGGGTCTAGCGGGAACGAGCAGTACTTC.

The chain combines TRBV5-1 with TRBJ2-3; D is perhaps TRBD1 (6 bases). Between the trimmed V and J ends, which lost 4 bases and 1 base, there was a span of 19 bases. Germline V gene data show CDR1 as SGHRS and CDR2 as YFSETQ. The CDR3 totals 17 residues. The CDR3 region is CASSVATGPPGTDTQYF. For the CDR3, the DNA is TGCGCCAGCAGCGTAGCTACAGGGCCGCCGGGCACAGATACGCAGTATTTT.

The chain couples TRBV3-1 (or the pseudogene TRBV3-2) to TRBJ2-4; D gene uncertain. Trimming stripped 5 bases from V and 0 bases from J, with 8 bases between. Looked up from germline, CDR1 is LGHDT and CDR2 is YNNKEL (reference sequence). This CDR3 is 14 amino acids long. CDR3 region: CASSGRLAKNIQYF. Written as DNA, the CDR3 is TGTGCCAGCAGCGGCAGGCTAGCCAAAAACATTCAGTACTTC.

V and J are TRBV24-1 and TRBJ2-3, with TRBD1 as a possible D gene (6 bases). This CDR3 is built from 17 residues. Germline lookup yields CDR1 KGHDR and CDR2 SFDVKD. Trimming left V 3 bases short and J 0 bases short, with 15 bases between. CDR3 DNA sequence: TGTGCCACCAGTGATGGGGGCGGAACTCCTAGCACAGATACGCAGTATTTT. Encoded protein: CATSDGGGTPSTDTQYF.

The rearrangement uses TRBV27 and TRBJ1-5; D possibly corresponds to TRBD1 (5 bases). Between the trimmed V and J ends, which lost 3 bases and 5 bases, there was a span of 14 bases. CDR1 is MNHEY and CDR2 is SMNVEV in the germline V gene (reference sequence). There are 15 residues in the CDR3. Here the CDR3 reads CASSFGGEGYQPQHF. The CDR3 DNA reads as TGTGCCAGCAGTTTTGGAGGGGAAGGATATCAGCCCCAGCATTTT.

J is TRBJ1-1 and V is TRBV6-5; D gene unclear. Per germline, CDR1 MNHEY and CDR2 SVGAGI. The CDR3 runs 14 residues. V was cut by 6 bases and J by 1 base, with 12 bases left in between. CDR3 in DNA: TGTGCCAGCAGGAAACCGGGAGAGAACACTGAAGCTTTCTTT. Translation: CASRKPGENTEAFF.

V usage is TRBV29-1 and J usage is TRBJ2-3; 11 nucleotides match TRBD2. This CDR3 is 13 amino acids long. Germline V gene data show CDR1 as SQVTM and CDR2 as ANQGSEA. Trimming at V came to 7 bases and at J to 8 bases, leaving 8 bases not matched to a gene. Written as DNA, the CDR3 is TGCAGCGCCCAACTAGCGGGAGAGGGTACGCAGTATTTT. Protein product: CSAQLAGEGTQYF.

The CDR3 here is CATSDWGGGEQFF. CDR3 DNA sequence: TGTGCCACCAGTGATTGGGGGGGAGGGGAGCAGTTCTTC. V gene TRBV24-1 combines with J gene TRBJ2-1, with 7 positions matching TRBD2. J lost 10 bases, V lost 2 bases, and 4 bases had no gene match. CDR1 and CDR2 from the germline V gene are KGHDR and SFDVKD. This CDR3 comprises 13 residues.

The chain joins TRBV6-5 to TRBJ2-1; 12 bases map to TRBD2. The CDR3 sequence is 15 residues long. The J segment lost 15 bases and the V segment lost 5 bases, leaving 14 bases of the junction unmatched. CDR1 is MNHEY, CDR2 SVGAGI, per germline. In DNA, the CDR3 is TGTGCCAGCAGTCTGCTAGCGGGGGGGCCTTGGAAGCCGTTCTTC. Translation: CASSLLAGGPWKPFF.

The V gene is TRBV11-2, the J gene TRBJ1-1; possibly TRBD1 for D (5 bases). V was shortened by 6 bases and J by 4 bases, with 12 bases between the two germline ends. CDR3 length equals 13 residues. The germline gives CDR1 SGHAT, CDR2 FQNNGV. CDR3 loop: CASRTGGVTEAFF. CDR3 nucleotide sequence: TGTGCCAGCAGAACTGGGGGGGTCACTGAAGCTTTCTTT.

The chain recombines TRBV21-1 with TRBJ1-2; the D call in the table, TRBD1, was not verified against the DNA. TRBV21-1 is tagged as a pseudogene. The CDR3 is 13 amino acids. This CDR3 reads CASSIRTGYGYTF. The CDR3 DNA is TGTGCCAGCAGCATCCGGACAGGGTATGGCTACACCTTC.

The CDR3 region has the DNA TGTGCCAGCAGCCTCCGGGAGGGGTACGAGCAGTACTTC. Its translation: CASSLREGYEQYF. The rearrangement links TRBV3-1 (or the pseudogene TRBV3-2) to TRBJ2-7; 8 nucleotides match TRBD2. After removal of 4 bases from V and 4 bases from J, the junction contained 3 bases not matched to a gene. The CDR3 contains 13 residues. CDR1 is LGHDT and CDR2 is YNNKEL in the germline V gene (reference sequence).

The genes are TRBV29-1 and TRBJ2-3; TRBD1 aligns across 8 bases. After removal of 3 bases from V and 2 bases from J, the junction contained 10 bases not matched to a gene. Per the germline V gene, CDR1 is SQVTM and CDR2 is ANQGSEA. CDR3 size: 16 residues. The CDR3: CSVEAGRGLNTDTQYF. The CDR3 DNA reads as TGCAGCGTTGAGGCCGGCAGGGGGCTAAACACAGATACGCAGTATTTT.

The V and J genes are TRBV6-4 and TRBJ1-5, with 8 bases matching TRBD1. With 3 bases clipped from V and 8 bases from J, the junction kept 3 bases outside the gene matches. Germline CDR1 reads MRHNA; CDR2 reads SNTAGT. The CDR3 is 13 amino acids. This chain's CDR3 is CASSDNRGEPQHF. CDR3 in DNA: TGTGCCAGCAGTGATAACAGGGGGGAGCCCCAGCATTTT.

This rearrangement joins TRBV5-1 to TRBJ1-4, with 8 nucleotides matching TRBD1. J gave up 7 bases and V 0 bases, and 11 bases lay outside the gene matches. The germline V gene has CDR1 SGHRS and CDR2 YFSETQ. The CDR3 length is 17 residues. The chain's CDR3 is CASSLDPITGGSEKLFF. The DNA of the CDR3 is TGCGCCAGCAGCTTGGACCCAATTACAGGGGGAAGTGAAAAACTGTTTTTT.

The chain employs TRBV7-2 and TRBJ2-3, with TRBD2 matching over 12 bases. The V segment lost 1 base and the J segment 6 bases; nucleotides outside the gene matches: 11. The CDR3 loop spans 18 amino acids. CDR1 is SGHTA, CDR2 FQGNSA, per germline. In DNA, the CDR3 is TGTGCCAGCAGCTTAGTCGGAGCTAGCGGGAGGGGATCGGATACGCAGTATTTT. Its protein is CASSLVGASGRGSDTQYF. Combining the CDR3 with reference TRBV7-2 and TRBJ2-3 gives the whole variable domain GAGVSQSPSNKVTEKGKDVELRCDPISGHTALYWYRQSLGQGLEFLIYFQGNSAPDKSGLPSDRFSAERTGGSVSTLTIQRTQQEDSAVYLCASSLVGASGRGSDTQYFGPGTRLTVL.

This chain connects TRBV4-3 to TRBJ1-1; possibly TRBD1 for D (5 bases). The CDR3 has 19 amino acids. V was cut by 0 bases and J by 1 base, with 21 bases left in between. The germline V gene has CDR1 LGHNA and CDR2 YSLEER. CDR3 region: CASSQDIPRAGPGNTEAFF. DNA for the CDR3: TGCGCCAGCAGCCAAGATATTCCCAGGGCGGGACCGGGGAACACTGAAGCTTTCTTT.

V usage is TRBV11-2 and J usage is TRBJ2-7; a possible D gene is TRBD2 (8 bases). Germline V gene lookup returns CDR1 SGHAT and CDR2 FQNNGV. Trimming pared 7 bases from V and 4 bases from J, leaving 29 bases between. This CDR3 comprises 18 residues. The CDR3, as DNA: TGTGCCAGCACCTCGGGGGGGGACAGCTTCAGAGCAGGGTACGAGCAGTACTTC. This translates into CASTSGGDSFRAGYEQYF.

The chain combines TRBV19 with TRBJ1-2, with TRBD1 as a possible D gene (6 bases). Germline CDR1 and CDR2: LNHDA and SQIVND (reference sequence). Trimming left V 7 bases short and J 5 bases short, with 14 bases between. This CDR3 region has 13 residues. CDR3 DNA sequence: TGTGCCAGTAAAGGCCCAGGGGCGTATGGCTACACCTTC. This gives the protein CASKGPGAYGYTF.

This rearrangement joins TRBV5-1 to TRBJ2-7; D perhaps matches TRBD1 (5 bases). With 0 bases removed from V and 4 bases from J, the gap between germline ends came to 17 bases. The CDR3 runs 16 residues. The germline V gene encodes CDR1 SGHRS and CDR2 YFSETQ. This CDR3 reads CASSLDTGSGAYEQYF. The DNA of the CDR3 is TGCGCCAGCAGCTTGGATACGGGCAGTGGGGCATACGAGCAGTACTTC.

This sequence joins TRBV19 and TRBJ2-1; 14 bases match TRBD2. Germline CDR1 and CDR2: LNHDA and SQIVND (reference sequence). Losses at the gene ends were 3 bases for V and 7 bases for J; bases not matched to a gene: 8. The CDR3 consists of 17 residues. CDR3 loop: CASSMHRLAGGHNEQFF. Here the CDR3 DNA reads TGTGCCAGTAGTATGCACCGACTAGCGGGAGGGCATAATGAGCAGTTCTTC.

This chain connects TRBV27 to TRBJ2-7; the match to TRBD1 covers 7 bases. J lost 3 bases, V lost 7 bases, and 12 bases had no gene match. This CDR3 is 15 amino acids long. In germline, CDR1 is MNHEY, CDR2 SMNVEV (reference sequence). The CDR3 here is CASKRDSRSNYEQYF. In nucleotides, the CDR3 is TGTGCCAGCAAAAGGGACAGTAGATCAAACTACGAGCAGTACTTC.

The V and J genes are TRBV28 and TRBJ1-1; 7 bases are shared with TRBD1. The J segment lost 3 bases and the V segment lost 6 bases, leaving 10 bases of the junction unmatched. From germline, CDR1 is MDHEN and CDR2 SYDVKM. This CDR3 region has 15 residues. Here the CDR3 DNA reads TGTGCCAGCAGCTCGGTGGACAGGTCTTACACTGAAGCTTTCTTT. It translates to CASSSVDRSYTEAFF.

The rearrangement links TRBV9 to TRBJ1-1; 8 bases line up with TRBD1. V lost 0 bases, J lost 1 base, and 8 bases stayed unmatched. The V gene's germline CDR1 is SGDLS and CDR2 YYNGEE. The CDR3 is made up of 17 amino acids. This CDR3 is CASSVGYAGTGNTEAFF. For the CDR3, the DNA is TGTGCCAGCAGCGTAGGGTATGCCGGGACAGGGAACACTGAAGCTTTCTTT.

Comment on this clone: Germline and junction disagree at one end, which may indicate a read error. The chain combines TRBV12-5 with TRBJ1-6; 10 nucleotides align to TRBD1. Germline CDR1 is LGHNT and CDR2 is FRNRAP. CDR3 length: 21 residues. The CDR3 coding sequence is TGTGCTAGTGGTTTGACCCGACCGGGACAGGGGCCCAGCTCCTCTAATTCACCCCTCCACTTT. Translated, it gives CASGLTRPGQGPSSSNSPLHF.